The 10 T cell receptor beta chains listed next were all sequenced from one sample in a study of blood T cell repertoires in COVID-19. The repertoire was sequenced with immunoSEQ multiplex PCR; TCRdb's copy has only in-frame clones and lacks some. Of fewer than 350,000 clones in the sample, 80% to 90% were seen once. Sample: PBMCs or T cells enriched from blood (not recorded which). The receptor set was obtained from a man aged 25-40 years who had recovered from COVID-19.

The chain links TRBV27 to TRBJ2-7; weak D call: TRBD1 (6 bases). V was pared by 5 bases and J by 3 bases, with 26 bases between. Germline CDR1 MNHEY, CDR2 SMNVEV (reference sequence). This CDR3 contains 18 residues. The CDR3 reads CASSPIKPGQFRGYEQYF. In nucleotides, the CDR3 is TGTGCCAGCAGTCCGATAAAACCCGGACAGTTTAGGGGCTACGAGCAGTACTTC.

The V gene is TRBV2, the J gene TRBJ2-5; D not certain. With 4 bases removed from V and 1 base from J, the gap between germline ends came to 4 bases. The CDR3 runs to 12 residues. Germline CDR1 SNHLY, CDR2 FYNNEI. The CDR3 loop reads CASSALQETQYF. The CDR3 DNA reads TGTGCCAGCAGTGCCCTCCAAGAGACCCAGTACTTC.

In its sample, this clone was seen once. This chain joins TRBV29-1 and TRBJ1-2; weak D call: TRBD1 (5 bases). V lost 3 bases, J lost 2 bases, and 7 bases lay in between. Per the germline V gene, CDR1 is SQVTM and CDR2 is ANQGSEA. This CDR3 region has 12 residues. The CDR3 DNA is TGCAGCGTTGAGACAGCGAACTATGGCTACACCTTC. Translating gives CSVETANYGYTF. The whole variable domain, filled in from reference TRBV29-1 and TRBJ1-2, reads SAVISQKPSRDICQRGTSLTIQCQVDSQVTMMFWYRQQPGQSLTLIATANQGSEATYESGFVIDKFPISRPNLTFSTLTVSNMSPEDSSIYLCSVETANYGYTFGSGTRLTVV.

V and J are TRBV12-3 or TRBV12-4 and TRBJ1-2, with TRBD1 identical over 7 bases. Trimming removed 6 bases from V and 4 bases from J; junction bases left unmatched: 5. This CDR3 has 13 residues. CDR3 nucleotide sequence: TGTGCCAGCAGCGGGACAGAGGGCTATGGCTACACCTTC. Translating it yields CASSGTEGYGYTF.

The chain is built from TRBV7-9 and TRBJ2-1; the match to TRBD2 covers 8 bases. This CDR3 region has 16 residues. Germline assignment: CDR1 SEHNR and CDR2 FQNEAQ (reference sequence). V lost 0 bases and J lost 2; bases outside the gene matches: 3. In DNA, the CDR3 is TGTGCCAGCAGCTTAGCCGGGACTAGAACCTACAATGAGCAGTTCTTC. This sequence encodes CASSLAGTRTYNEQFF.

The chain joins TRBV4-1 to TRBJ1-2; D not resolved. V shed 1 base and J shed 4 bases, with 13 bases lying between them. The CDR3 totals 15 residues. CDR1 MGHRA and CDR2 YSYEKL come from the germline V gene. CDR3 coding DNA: TGCGCCAGCAGCCAAGCATTGTCACCAGTCTATGGCTACACCTTC. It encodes CASSQALSPVYGYTF.

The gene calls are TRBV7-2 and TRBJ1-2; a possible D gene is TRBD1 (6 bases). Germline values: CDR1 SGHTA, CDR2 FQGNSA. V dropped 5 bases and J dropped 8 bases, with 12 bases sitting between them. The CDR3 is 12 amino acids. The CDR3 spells CASSEGHRGYTF. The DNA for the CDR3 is TGTGCCAGCAGCGAGGGACATCGGGGCTACACCTTC.

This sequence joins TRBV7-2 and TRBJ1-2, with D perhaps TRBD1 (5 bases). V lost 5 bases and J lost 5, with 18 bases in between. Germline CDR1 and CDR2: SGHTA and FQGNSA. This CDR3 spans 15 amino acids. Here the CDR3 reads CASSPDGTGGYGYTF. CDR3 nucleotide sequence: TGTGCCAGCAGCCCAGACGGGACGGGGGGGTATGGCTACACCTTC.

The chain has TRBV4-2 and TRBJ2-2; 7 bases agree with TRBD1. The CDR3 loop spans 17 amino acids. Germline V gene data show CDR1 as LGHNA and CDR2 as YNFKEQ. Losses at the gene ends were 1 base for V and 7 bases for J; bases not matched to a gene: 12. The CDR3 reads CASSQADRAVKGGELFF. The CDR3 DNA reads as TGTGCCAGCAGCCAAGCTGACAGGGCCGTTAAGGGCGGGGAGCTGTTTTTT.

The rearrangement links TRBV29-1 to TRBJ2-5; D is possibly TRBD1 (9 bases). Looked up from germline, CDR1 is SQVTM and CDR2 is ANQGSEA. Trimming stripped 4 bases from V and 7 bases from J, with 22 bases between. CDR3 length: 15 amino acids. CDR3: CSVAGGTGRGRTQYF. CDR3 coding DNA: TGCAGCGTTGCGGGGGGGACAGGGAGAGGCCGGACCCAGTACTTC.